The TCR beta chain under discussion was sequenced for a study of CD8+CD57+ T cells in acquired aplastic anemia. Study overall: Sorted cells (CD4+ and CD8+) yielded DNA amounts that averaged approximately 3 ug.

Profiling that covered TCR beta VDJ and CDR3 relied on genomic DNA as its template. Each CDR3 protein is one row after TCRdb ran MiXCR on the reads. Of more than 250,000 distinct CDR3 sequences in the sample, roughly 82% were seen once. Note on this clonotype: Antigen specificity is unknown.

Whole-study results and caveats: Patients and controls shared roughly 30 CD8+ CDR3 sequences, which appeared highly expressed in patients and within their immunodominant clones.

All sequencing subjects had displayed CD8+CD57+ cell expansion on flow cytometry. The cohort consisted entirely of patients having severe acquired aplastic anemia. Blood came from patients not yet given any therapy. V lost 1 base, J lost 4 bases, and 9 bases lay in between. The V gene's germline CDR1 is SQVTM and CDR2 ANQGSEA. This CDR3 is built from 13 residues. The rearrangement uses TRBV29-1 and TRBJ2-3; D call uncertain. The clonotype comes from a human donor with aplastic anemia. Sequenced: sorted CD4+, CD8+, or CD8+CD57+ T cells (not recorded which) from PBMCs. The DNA for the CDR3 is TGCAGCGTTGAAGGCGTCATCCCAGATACGCAGTATTTT. It translates to CSVEGVIPDTQYF.